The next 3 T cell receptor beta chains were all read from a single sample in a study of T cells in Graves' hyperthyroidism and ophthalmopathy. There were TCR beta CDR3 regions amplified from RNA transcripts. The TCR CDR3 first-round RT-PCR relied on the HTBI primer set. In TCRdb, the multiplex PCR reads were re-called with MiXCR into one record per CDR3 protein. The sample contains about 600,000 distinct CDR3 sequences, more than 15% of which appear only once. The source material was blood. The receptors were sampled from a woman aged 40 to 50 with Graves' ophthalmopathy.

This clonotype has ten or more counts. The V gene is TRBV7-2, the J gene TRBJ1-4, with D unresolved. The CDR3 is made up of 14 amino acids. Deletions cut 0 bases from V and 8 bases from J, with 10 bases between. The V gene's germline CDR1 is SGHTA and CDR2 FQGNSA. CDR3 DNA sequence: TGTGCCAGCAGCTTAGCGGGCATAGGAGAAAAACTGTTTTTT. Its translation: CASSLAGIGEKLFF.

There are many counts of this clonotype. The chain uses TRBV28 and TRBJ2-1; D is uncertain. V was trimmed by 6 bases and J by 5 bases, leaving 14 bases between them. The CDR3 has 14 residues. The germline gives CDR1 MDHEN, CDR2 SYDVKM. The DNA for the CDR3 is TGTGCCAGCAGCCTACTGGCTGGGAACAATGAGCAGTTCTTC. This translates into CASSLLAGNNEQFF.

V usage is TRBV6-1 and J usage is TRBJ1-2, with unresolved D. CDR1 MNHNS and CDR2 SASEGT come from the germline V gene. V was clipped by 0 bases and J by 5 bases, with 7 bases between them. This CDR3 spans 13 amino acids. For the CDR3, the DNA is TGTGCCAGCAGTGAAGCTTTTTCATATGGCTACACCTTC. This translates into CASSEAFSYGYTF.